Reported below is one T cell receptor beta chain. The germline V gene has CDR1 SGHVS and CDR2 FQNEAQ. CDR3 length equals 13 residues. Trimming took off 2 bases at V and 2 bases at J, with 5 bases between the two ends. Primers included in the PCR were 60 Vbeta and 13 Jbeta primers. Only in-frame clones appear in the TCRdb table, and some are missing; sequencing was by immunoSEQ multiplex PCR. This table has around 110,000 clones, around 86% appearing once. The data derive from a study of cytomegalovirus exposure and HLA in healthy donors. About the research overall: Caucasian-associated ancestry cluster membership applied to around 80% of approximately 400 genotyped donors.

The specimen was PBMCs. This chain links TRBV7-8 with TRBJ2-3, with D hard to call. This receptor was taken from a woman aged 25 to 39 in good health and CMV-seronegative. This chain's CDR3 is CASSLSLTDTQYF. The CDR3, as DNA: TGTGCCAGCAGCTTATCCCTCACAGATACGCAGTATTTT.